This T cell receptor beta chain was recorded in a study of OX40 agonist ivuxolimab in advanced cancers. TCRdb's copy holds only in-frame clones and misses some; the assay was immunoSEQ multiplex PCR. The data hold about 82,000 clones, with approximately 87% observed a single time. The V gene lost 0 bases and the J gene lost 4 bases, with 12 bases spanning the gap. The germline CDR1 and CDR2 sequences are LGHNT and FRNRAP. This CDR3 region has 16 residues. The receptor was isolated from an adult with an advanced solid tumor such as melanoma, head and neck, liver or kidney cancer. Here the sequenced sample was CD4+ or CD8+ T cells sorted from blood, taken in a trial of the OX40 agonist ivuxolimab. The chain combines TRBV12-5 with TRBJ2-2, with unresolved D. In nucleotides, the CDR3 is TGTGCTAGTGGTTTGGTACTTGGCCAGACCACCGGGGAGCTGTTTTTT. As protein: CASGLVLGQTTGELFF.